Described below is a single T cell receptor beta chain sequence and its context. Its antigen is not identified. The data stem from a study of cytomegalovirus exposure and HLA in healthy donors. The wider study: T cells numbering about 179 million yielded more than 100 million unique TCR beta sequences in an earlier analysis. General observations from the study: In all likelihood, a cluster of highly shared sequence variants was a sequencing artifact. For most TCR beta V segments, an earlier analysis put the productive rate at about 90% or about 30% of the time. A later analysis reportedly identified an Asian-associated ancestry cluster as carrying fewer N-insertions than the roughly 670-donor mean.

The PCR made use of 60 Vbeta and 13 Jbeta primers. This table comes from immunoSEQ multiplex PCR, and its TCRdb copy is limited to in-frame clones, with some not included. Among some 150,000 clones listed, 82% were seen once. V was clipped by 8 bases and J by 4 bases, with 17 bases between them. This CDR3 is 14 amino acids long. Germline assignment: CDR1 SNHLY and CDR2 FYNNEI. Sequenced input: PBMCs. The sequence derives from a woman aged 45-65 years in good health and CMV-seropositive. The chain combines TRBV2 with TRBJ2-5; TRBD2 is a possible D gene (5 bases). The CDR3 bases are TGTGCCAGCGCTCCCACTCGGGGTTTAGAGACCCAGTACTTC. It specifies CASAPTRGLETQYF.